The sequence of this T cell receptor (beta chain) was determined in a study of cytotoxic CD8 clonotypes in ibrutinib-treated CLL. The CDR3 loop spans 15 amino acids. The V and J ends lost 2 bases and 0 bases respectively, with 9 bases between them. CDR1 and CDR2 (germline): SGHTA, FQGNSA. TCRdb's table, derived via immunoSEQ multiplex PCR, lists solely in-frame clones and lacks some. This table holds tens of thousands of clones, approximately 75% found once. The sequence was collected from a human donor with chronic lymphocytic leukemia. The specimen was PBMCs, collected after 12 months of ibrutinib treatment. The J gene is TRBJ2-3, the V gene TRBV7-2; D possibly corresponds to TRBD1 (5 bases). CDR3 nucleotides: TGTGCCAGCAGCTTAAGGGGTTCCAGCACAGATACGCAGTATTTT. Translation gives CASSLRGSSTDTQYF.